A selection of T cell receptor beta chains follows, all from one sample in a study of Graves' ophthalmopathy and Graves' hyperthyroidism. TCRdb recomputed calls from the multiplex PCR reads with MiXCR, one row per CDR3 protein. The sample shows 200,000 to 300,000 distinct CDR3 sequences, around 45% of them seen only once. Sequencing used peripheral blood. The receptor set was obtained from an adult man with Graves' ophthalmopathy. Each CDR3 is given with its conserved first and last residue. A D gene is named only where the DNA matches it firmly.

d_call v_call cdr3_aa
. TRBV20-1 CSAPRQLNTEAFF
TRBD1 TRBV29-1 CSVRTGVDTF
. TRBV20-1 CSARAGGGTVGYTF
. TRBV20-1 CSARDNTGIGAFF
. TRBV7-9 CASSWSGTGELFF
TRBD1 TRBV9 CASSRIPGQIYEQYF
TRBD2 TRBV7-6 CASSPSIAGDDTGELFF
. TRBV9 CASWWTEDSPLHF
TRBD2 TRBV20-1 CSARGIPGTSGNVGQYF
. TRBV15 CATSREHGPSTYGYTF
TRBD1 TRBV10-3 CASSYPTGVDNHGYTF
. TRBV2 CASSEEAAANTIYF
TRBD2 TRBV7-8 CASSLVLAGEGEQYF
. TRBV29-1 CSMGIEGGELFF
. TRBV7-9 CASSLGVNTAFF
. TRBV6-1 CASSERENTEAFF